Below are 21 T cell receptor beta chains sequenced from a single sample in a study of cytomegalovirus exposure and HLA in healthy donors. PCR was performed using 60 Vbeta and 13 Jbeta primers. The data were produced by immunoSEQ multiplex PCR, yet TCRdb's version contains in-frame clones alone and is incomplete. This table has around 110,000 clones, 75% to 90% appearing once. Sequenced sample: PBMCs. The receptor source for this set is a man aged 25-45 years in good health and CMV-seronegative.

The gene calls are TRBV28 and TRBJ2-3, with D hard to call. The germline gives CDR1 MDHEN, CDR2 SYDVKM. V dropped 2 bases and J dropped 6 bases, with 6 bases sitting between them. There are 12 residues in the CDR3. The CDR3 nucleotides read TGTGCCAGCAGTTTACTCTTCGATACGCAGTATTTT. The encoded protein is CASSLLFDTQYF.

This clone has a handful of counts. The chain joins TRBV9 to TRBJ2-1; TRBD2 is a possible D gene (6 bases). The CDR3 extends over 18 amino acids. V lost 4 bases and J 2 bases, leaving 22 bases between the germline ends. Germline CDR1 and CDR2: SGDLS and YYNGEE. This chain's CDR3 is CASSFTRDSNGPYNEQFF. The CDR3 DNA is TGTGCCAGCAGCTTCACGCGGGACTCCAACGGACCCTACAATGAGCAGTTCTTC. Drawing the rest from reference TRBV9 and TRBJ2-1, the complete variable domain is DSGVTQTPKHLITATGQRVTLRCSPRSGDLSVYWYQQSLDQGLQFLIQYYNGEERAKGNILERFSAQQFPDLHSELNLSSLELGDSALYFCASSFTRDSNGPYNEQFFGPGTRLTVL.

V is TRBV19 and J is TRBJ2-5; 9 positions match TRBD1. Per germline, CDR1 LNHDA and CDR2 SQIVND (reference sequence). The length of the CDR3 is 16 residues. V shed 1 base, J shed 2 bases, and the junction held 5 bases outside the gene matches. The chain's CDR3 is CASSIVPGTGQETQYF. The CDR3 DNA sequence: TGTGCCAGTAGTATAGTCCCCGGGACAGGGCAAGAGACCCAGTACTTC.

The rearrangement uses TRBV5-1 and TRBJ1-2; 9 nucleotides agree with TRBD1. V dropped 0 bases and J dropped 6; count of bases not matched to a gene: 3. This CDR3 is 14 amino acids long. Germline V gene data show CDR1 as SGHRS and CDR2 as YFSETQ. The CDR3 nucleotides are TGCGCCAGCAGCTTGGGGGACAGGGATCATGGCTACACCTTC. Protein sequence: CASSLGDRDHGYTF.

The CDR3 DNA reads TGTGCCAGCAGCCCCAGGACAGGGGGGGAGACCCAGTACTTC. This encodes CASSPRTGGETQYF. The rearrangement links TRBV7-9 to TRBJ2-5, with TRBD1 matching over 10 bases. The CDR3 runs to 14 residues. Germline CDR1 SEHNR, CDR2 FQNEAQ (reference sequence). The V and J ends lost 5 bases and 5 bases, in that order; junction bases with no gene match: 5.

This chain links TRBV5-5 with TRBJ2-1, with 7 bases aligning to TRBD1. From germline, CDR1 is SGHKS and CDR2 YYEKEE (reference sequence). Trimming cost V 3 bases and J 7 bases; bases outside gene matches: 7. The CDR3 has 14 residues. The CDR3 here is CASSSNRGRNEQFF. The CDR3 DNA reads TGTGCCAGCAGCTCCAACAGGGGTCGGAATGAGCAGTTCTTC.

This sequence joins TRBV2 and TRBJ2-5; maybe TRBD2 (5 bases). In germline, CDR1 is SNHLY, CDR2 FYNNEI. The V end was cut by 0 bases, the J end by 5 bases, with 13 bases between. There are 15 residues in the CDR3. This CDR3 reads CASSEARGRRETQYF. The CDR3 bases are TGTGCCAGCAGTGAAGCTAGAGGGCGTAGGGAGACCCAGTACTTC.

The chain joins TRBV7-9 to TRBJ1-2, with 8 bases aligning to TRBD1. With 5 bases clipped from V and 8 bases from J, the junction kept 10 bases outside the gene matches. This CDR3 is built from 14 residues. The germline CDR1 and CDR2 sequences are SEHNR and FQNEAQ (reference sequence). CDR3 DNA: TGTGCCAGCAGCCTCAATCTACAGGGGGAAGGCTACACCTTC. The encoded protein is CASSLNLQGEGYTF.

As concerns this clone: One end of the junction is discordant with germline, which a read error may explain. The chain combines TRBV5-5 with TRBJ1-1; a possible D gene is TRBD1 (5 bases). The CDR3 runs to 14 residues. Germline V gives CDR1 SGHKS, CDR2 YYEKEE (reference sequence). CDR3 sequence reads: CASSYRYYDPTVDF. The CDR3 coding sequence is TGTGCCAGCAGCTATCGATACTACGACCCGACAGTCGATTTT. The variable domain in full, with the rest retrieved from reference TRBV5-5 and TRBJ1-1, is DAGVTQSPTHLIKTRGQQVTLRCSPISGHKSVSWYQQVLGQGPQFIFQYYEKEERGRGNFPDRFSARQFPNYSSELNVNALLLGDSALYLCASSYRYYDPTVDFGQGTRLTVV.

The CDR3 protein is CASSQLSGDPPDTQYF. CDR3 coding DNA: TGCGCCAGCAGCCAACTTAGCGGGGATCCCCCAGATACGCAGTATTTT. The chain carries TRBV4-3 and TRBJ2-3; 8 positions match TRBD2. The germline V gene encodes CDR1 LGHNA and CDR2 YSLEER. The CDR3 runs to 16 residues. The V segment lost 2 bases and the J segment 4 bases; nucleotides outside the gene matches: 8.

V and J are TRBV2 and TRBJ1-4; 8 positions agree with TRBD1. Germline CDR1 is SNHLY and CDR2 is FYNNEI. The CDR3 sequence is 14 residues long. The V and J ends lost 6 bases and 5 bases, in that order; junction bases with no gene match: 5. The CDR3 region is CASSVRGRNEKLFF. The CDR3 DNA sequence: TGTGCCAGCAGCGTCAGGGGGCGAAATGAAAAACTGTTTTTT.

The chain recombines TRBV5-1 with TRBJ2-7; 9 positions match TRBD1. V dropped 3 bases and J dropped 5; count of bases not matched to a gene: 3. Germline CDR1 and CDR2: SGHRS and YFSETQ. The CDR3 is 13 residues long. CDR3 DNA: TGCGCCAGCAGCTGGGACAGGGTCAACGAGCAGTACTTC. It codes for CASSWDRVNEQYF.

The chain uses TRBV7-9 and TRBJ1-1; a possible D gene is TRBD1 (6 bases). The CDR3 spans 12 residues. The V end lost 6 bases, the J end lost 8 bases, and 13 bases lay between the germline ends. The germline V gene encodes CDR1 SEHNR and CDR2 FQNEAQ (reference sequence). CDR3 sequence reads: CASRGGPKEAFF. The CDR3 DNA reads as TGTGCCAGCAGAGGGGGTCCGAAAGAAGCTTTCTTT.

V usage is TRBV14 and J usage is TRBJ2-2; 9 nucleotides agree with TRBD1. Germline values: CDR1 SGHDN, CDR2 FVKESK. The CDR3 has 13 residues. V dropped 10 bases and J dropped 8; count of bases not matched to a gene: 8. The CDR3 sequence: CATTDRGQGELFF. The CDR3 region has the DNA TGTGCCACCACGGACAGGGGCCAAGGGGAGCTGTTTTTT. The whole variable domain, filled in from reference TRBV14 and TRBJ2-2, reads EAGVTQFPSHSVIEKGQTVTLRCDPISGHDNLYWYRRVMGKEIKFLLHFVKESKQDESGMPNNRFLAERTGGTYSTLKVQPAELEDSGVYFCATTDRGQGELFFGEGSRLTVL.

The chain combines TRBV14 with TRBJ2-5; 7 bases align to TRBD1. Germline V lookup: CDR1 SGHDN, CDR2 FVKESK. With 0 bases clipped from V and 4 bases from J, the junction kept 14 bases outside the gene matches. There are 18 residues in the CDR3. The CDR3 DNA is TGTGCCAGCAGCCAAGAGTCCCTTGGGACAGAGGTATCAGAGACCCAGTACTTC. Its translation: CASSQESLGTEVSETQYF.

This chain's CDR3 is CASSSFRRVAYEQYF. The CDR3 coding sequence is TGCGCCAGCAGCTCATTCCGCCGGGTCGCCTACGAGCAGTACTTC. The chain combines TRBV5-1 with TRBJ2-7, with D unclear. V was pared by 3 bases and J by 2 bases, with 15 bases between. The CDR3 spans 15 residues. Germline CDR1 SGHRS, CDR2 YFSETQ.

As concerns this clone: Because the CDR3 is missing its conserved closing phenylalanine or tryptophan, this is likely a read error. No DNA is shown, since the ends of the CDR3 on it are uncertain; the CDR3 is the one TCRdb lists. V usage is TRBV6-1 and J usage is TRBJ1-4; the table's D gene call, TRBD1, was not cross checked with the DNA. The germline gives CDR1 MNHNS, CDR2 SASEGT. The CDR3 spans 15 residues, counting both ends. The CDR3 loop reads CASSATGTGSIRPRL.

A few counts support this clone. The rearrangement links TRBV18 to TRBJ1-1; 8 nucleotides align to TRBD1. V was pared by 8 bases and J by 8 bases, with 13 bases of the junction left unmatched. CDR1 KGHSH and CDR2 LQKENI come from the germline V gene. The CDR3 sequence is 14 residues long. DNA of the CDR3: TGTGCCAGCGCCCCTACGACAGGGGTTGGAGAAGCTTTCTTT. Its protein product is CASAPTTGVGEAFF.

The table lists this clone with a count of one. The chain links TRBV5-3 to TRBJ1-2, with a tentative D call TRBD1 (5 bases). TRBV5-3 is placed among ORFs of uncertain function. The CDR3 is 13 amino acids. Between the trimmed V and J ends, which lost 1 base and 8 bases, there was a span of 12 bases. In DNA, the CDR3 is TGTGCCAGAAGCTTGAGGCAGGACAACGGCTACACCTTC. This translates into CARSLRQDNGYTF.

CDR3 sequence reads: CASRLGQGGREQYF. CDR3 sequence (DNA): TGTGCCAGCAGGCTGGGACAGGGGGGCCGAGAGCAGTACTTC. The chain uses TRBV7-9 and TRBJ2-7, with 11 positions matching TRBD1. V shed 6 bases, J shed 7 bases, and the junction held 8 bases outside the gene matches. The germline V gene encodes CDR1 SEHNR and CDR2 FQNEAQ (reference sequence). The CDR3 has 14 residues.

This chain links TRBV28 with TRBJ1-1, with TRBD1 matching over 7 bases. J gave up 1 base and V 5 bases, and 4 bases lay outside the gene matches. CDR1 is MDHEN, CDR2 SYDVKM, per germline. The CDR3 has 14 amino acids. CDR3 residues: CASSRDSWNTEAFF. The CDR3 DNA follows: TGTGCCAGCAGTCGGGACAGTTGGAACACTGAAGCTTTCTTT.